A few counts support the clone carrying this T cell receptor beta chain. The data were taken from a study of blood T cell repertoires in COVID-19. Using immunoSEQ multiplex PCR, the repertoire was profiled, and TCRdb retains in-frame clones only, with some absent. This sample has roughly 200,000 clones, with approximately 85% found just once. V lost 0 bases and J lost 6, with 13 bases in between. This CDR3 has 16 amino acids. The germline gives CDR1 SGHRS, CDR2 YFSETQ. This receptor was obtained from a man in his sixties with acute or convalescent COVID-19. The specimen sequenced was peripheral blood. This sequence joins TRBV5-1 and TRBJ1-6, with D uncertain. The CDR3 nucleotides read TGCGCCAGCAGCTTGGAGGGCGGAGGTCCTAATTCACCCCTCCACTTT. Amino acid sequence: CASSLEGGGPNSPLHF. Full variable domain (rest looked up from reference TRBV5-1 and TRBJ1-6): KAGVTQTPRYLIKTRGQQVTLSCSPISGHRSVSWYQQTPGQGLQFLFEYFSETQRNKGNFPGRFSGRQFSNSRSEMNVSTLELGDSALYLCASSLEGGGPNSPLHFGNGTRLTVT.